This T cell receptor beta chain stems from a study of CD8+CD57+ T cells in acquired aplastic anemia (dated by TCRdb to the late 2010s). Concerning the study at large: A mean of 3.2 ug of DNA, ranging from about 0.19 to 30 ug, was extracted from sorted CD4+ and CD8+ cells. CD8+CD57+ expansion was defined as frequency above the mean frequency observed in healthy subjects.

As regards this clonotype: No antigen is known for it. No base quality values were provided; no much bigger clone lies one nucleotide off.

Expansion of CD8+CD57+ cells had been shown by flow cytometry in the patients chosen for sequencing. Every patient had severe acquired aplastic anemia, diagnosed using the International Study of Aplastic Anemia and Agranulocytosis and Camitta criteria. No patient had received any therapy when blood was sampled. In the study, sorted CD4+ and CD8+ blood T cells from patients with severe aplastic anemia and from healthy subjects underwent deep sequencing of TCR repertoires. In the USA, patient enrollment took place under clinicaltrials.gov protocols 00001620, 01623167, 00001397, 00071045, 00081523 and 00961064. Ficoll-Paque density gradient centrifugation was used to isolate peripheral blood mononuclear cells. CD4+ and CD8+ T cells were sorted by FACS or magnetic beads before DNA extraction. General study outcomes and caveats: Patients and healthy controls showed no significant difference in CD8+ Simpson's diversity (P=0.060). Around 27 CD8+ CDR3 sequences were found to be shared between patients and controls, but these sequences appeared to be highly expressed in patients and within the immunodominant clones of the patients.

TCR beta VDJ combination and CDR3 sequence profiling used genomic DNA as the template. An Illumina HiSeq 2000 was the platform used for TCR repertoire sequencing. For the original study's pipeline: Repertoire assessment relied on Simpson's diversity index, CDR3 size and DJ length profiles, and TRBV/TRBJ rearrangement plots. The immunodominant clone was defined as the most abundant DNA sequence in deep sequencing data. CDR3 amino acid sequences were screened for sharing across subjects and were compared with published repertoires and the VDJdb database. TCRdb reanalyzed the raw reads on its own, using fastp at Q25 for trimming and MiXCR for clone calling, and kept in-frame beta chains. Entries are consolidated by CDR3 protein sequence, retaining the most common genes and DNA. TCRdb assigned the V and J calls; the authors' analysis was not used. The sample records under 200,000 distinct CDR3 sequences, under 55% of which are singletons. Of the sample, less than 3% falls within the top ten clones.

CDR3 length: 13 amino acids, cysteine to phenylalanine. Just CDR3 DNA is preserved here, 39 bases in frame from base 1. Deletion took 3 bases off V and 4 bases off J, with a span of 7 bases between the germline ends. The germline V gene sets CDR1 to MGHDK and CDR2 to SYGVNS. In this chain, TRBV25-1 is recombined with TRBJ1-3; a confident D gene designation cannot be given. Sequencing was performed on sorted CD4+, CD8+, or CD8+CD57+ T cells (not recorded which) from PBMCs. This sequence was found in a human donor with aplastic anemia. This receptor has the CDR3 CASSDIVGNTIYF. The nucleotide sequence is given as TGTGCCAGCAGTGACATCGTCGGAAACACCATATATTTT.